These 32 T cell receptor beta chains originate from one sample sequenced in a study of T cell responses to AZD1222 COVID-19 vaccine (dated by TCRdb to the early 2020s). The sample's time point label is to be understood as: baseline before first vaccination. The library was prepared using the immunoSEQ multiplex PCR assay. TCRdb limited this immuneACCESS table to in-frame rearrangements with V and J called. A share of clones is missing; checked studies link under half to unresolved V genes, and the rest is unexplained. Here the sample has 130,000 or so clones; about 86% occur a single time. 12% of the sample belongs to the ten largest clones. The sequencing used peripheral blood, collected on day 0 of AZD1222 vaccination. The receptors were sampled from an adult in good health.

This clone occurred once. CDR3 nucleotides: TGTGCCAGCAGTTTATTCGTGGGGGGCTACACCTTC. Encoded protein: CASSLFVGGYTF. This sequence joins TRBV28 and TRBJ1-2; D not resolved. The germline gives CDR1 MDHEN, CDR2 SYDVKM. V lost 1 base and J 8 bases, leaving 8 bases between the germline ends. The CDR3 is 12 amino acids.

The J gene is TRBJ1-1, the V gene TRBV18; tentatively, D is TRBD1 (5 bases). CDR1 and CDR2 from the germline V gene are KGHSH and LQKENI. The CDR3 is made up of 17 amino acids. V was pared by 0 bases and J by 2 bases, with 16 bases between. CDR3 residues: CASSPPVRVVGNTEAFF. For the CDR3, the DNA is TGTGCCAGCTCACCACCGGTCAGGGTAGTGGGAAACACTGAAGCTTTCTTT.

This rearrangement joins TRBV5-1 to TRBJ1-3, with 10 bases lining up with TRBD1. The CDR3 has 13 amino acids. From germline, CDR1 is SGHRS and CDR2 YFSETQ. Trimming at V came to 7 bases and at J to 2 bases, leaving 0 bases not matched to a gene. This CDR3 is CASGQGAGNTIYF. CDR3 DNA sequence: TGCGCCAGCGGACAGGGGGCTGGAAACACCATATATTTT.

The J gene is TRBJ1-3, the V gene TRBV10-2, with 8 bases identical to TRBD1. Germline trimming cut 6 bases from V and 0 bases from J; bases unmatched to any gene: 4. The CDR3 loop spans 15 amino acids. Germline V gives CDR1 WSHSY, CDR2 SAAADI. CDR3 bases: TGCGCCAGCAGCCGGGACAGGAGCTCTGGAAACACCATATATTTT. This gives the protein CASSRDRSSGNTIYF.

The chain carries TRBV5-5 and TRBJ1-6; TRBD1 might be the D (5 bases). From germline, CDR1 is SGHKS and CDR2 YYEKEE (reference sequence). Deletions cut 1 base from V and 8 bases from J, with 13 bases between. This CDR3 is 15 amino acids long. As DNA, the CDR3 is TGTGCCAGCAGCTTGTATCTAGGGACTTATTCACCCCTCCACTTT. Protein product: CASSLYLGTYSPLHF.

This chain links TRBV7-2 with TRBJ2-3, with TRBD2 as a possible D gene (6 bases). CDR1 is SGHTA and CDR2 is FQGNSA in the germline V gene. V was cut by 8 bases and J by 0 bases, with 9 bases left in between. The length of the CDR3 is 13 residues. The CDR3 here is CASRSGSTDTQYF. DNA for the CDR3: TGTGCCAGCCGAAGCGGGAGCACAGATACGCAGTATTTT.

The V and J genes are TRBV9 and TRBJ2-2; 9 bases are shared with TRBD2. CDR1 and CDR2 from the germline V gene are SGDLS and YYNGEE. V shed 0 bases and J 0 bases; nucleotides not matched to a gene: 6. There are 18 residues in the CDR3. The CDR3 bases are TGTGCCAGCAGCGTAGCTAGAGCGGGGGGTCCGAACACCGGGGAGCTGTTTTTT. Translation: CASSVARAGGPNTGELFF.

The CDR3 DNA follows: TGTGCCAGCAGTTTTGAGCAGGGGTACGAGCAGTACTTC. It is translated as CASSFEQGYEQYF. V and J are TRBV28 and TRBJ2-7; possible D gene TRBD1, 6 bases. Trimming took off 3 bases at V and 4 bases at J, with 10 bases between the two ends. This CDR3 spans 13 amino acids. Germline CDR1 MDHEN, CDR2 SYDVKM.

The chain recombines TRBV10-3 with TRBJ1-1; 7 bases fit TRBD1. Germline lookup yields CDR1 ENHRY and CDR2 SYGVKD. The CDR3 loop spans 15 amino acids. V shed 3 bases, J shed 1 base, and the junction held 5 bases outside the gene matches. This chain's CDR3 is CAISERDRRNTEAFF. The CDR3 DNA sequence: TGTGCCATCAGTGAACGGGACAGAAGGAACACTGAAGCTTTCTTT.

The chain combines TRBV7-9 with TRBJ2-1; D perhaps matches TRBD1 (5 bases). Trimming shortened V by 10 bases and J by 6 bases, and 25 bases separated the two germline ends. The CDR3 covers 16 residues. Germline V CDR1 and CDR2: SEHNR, FQNEAQ (reference sequence). CDR3 residues: CAITESQGLSLNEQFF. CDR3 coding DNA: TGTGCCATTACCGAAAGCCAGGGTTTGAGCCTCAATGAGCAGTTCTTC.

J is TRBJ2-7 and V is TRBV7-2; 15 nucleotides align to TRBD2. In germline, CDR1 is SGHTA, CDR2 FQGNSA. V shed 4 bases, J shed 5 bases, and the junction held 6 bases outside the gene matches. The CDR3 totals 16 residues. Written as DNA, the CDR3 is TGTGCCAGCAGCTCCGGACTAGCGGGAGGGTTCCACGAGCAGTACTTC. Encoded protein: CASSSGLAGGFHEQYF.

The chain couples TRBV27 to TRBJ2-1; D unresolved. V dropped 6 bases and J dropped 4 bases, with 13 bases sitting between them. The length of the CDR3 is 14 residues. CDR1 and CDR2 from the germline V gene are MNHEY and SMNVEV (reference sequence). The CDR3 sequence: CASSLTPGYNEQFF. CDR3 sequence (DNA): TGTGCCAGCAGCCTCACCCCGGGTTACAATGAGCAGTTCTTC.

The chain employs TRBV3-1 (or the pseudogene TRBV3-2) and TRBJ2-2; D may correspond to TRBD1 or TRBD2 (5 bases each). In germline, CDR1 is LGHDT, CDR2 YNNKEL (reference sequence). The CDR3 runs 14 residues. Trimming left V 0 bases short and J 6 bases short, with 8 bases between. DNA for the CDR3: TGTGCCAGCAGCCAAGACTGGGGGTCCGGGGAGCTGTTTTTT. Amino acids: CASSQDWGSGELFF.

The chain joins TRBV10-3 to TRBJ2-2; unclear D gene. Trimming shortened V by 10 bases and J by 2 bases, and 20 bases separated the two germline ends. CDR3 length: 16 residues. CDR1 is ENHRY and CDR2 is SYGVKD in the germline V gene. For the CDR3, the DNA is TGTGCCACCCAAGTCCGGCACACCATTAACACCGGGGAGCTGTTTTTT. Translation gives CATQVRHTINTGELFF.

The chain has TRBV6-5 and TRBJ1-4; D gene uncertain. The CDR3 length is 13 residues. V lost 0 bases to trimming and J lost 7 bases, with 6 bases between them. Looked up from germline, CDR1 is MNHEY and CDR2 is SVGAGI. The CDR3: CASSYSRFEKLFF. The CDR3 DNA is TGTGCCAGCAGTTACTCTCGATTTGAAAAACTGTTTTTT.

V is TRBV7-2 and J is TRBJ1-5; D gene uncertain. CDR3 length: 15 residues. Per the germline V gene, CDR1 is SGHTA and CDR2 is FQGNSA. The V end was cut by 7 bases, the J end by 7 bases, with 20 bases between. DNA for the CDR3: TGTGCCAGCACCCTTAATGGCGGGGTGGGACAGCCCCAGCATTTT. It encodes CASTLNGGVGQPQHF.

This clone has just one count. This rearrangement joins TRBV3-1 (or the pseudogene TRBV3-2) to TRBJ1-4; tentatively, D is TRBD1 (5 bases). V dropped 4 bases and J dropped 8 bases, with 11 bases sitting between them. CDR3 length: 13 residues. The V gene's germline CDR1 is LGHDT and CDR2 YNNKEL (reference sequence). CDR3: CASSPDIGEKLFF. CDR3 in DNA: TGTGCCAGCAGCCCGGACATCGGGGAAAAACTGTTTTTT.

As DNA, the CDR3 is TGTGCCTGGGAGTACAGCTCTGGGGCCAACGTCCTGACTTTC. Translated, it gives CAWEYSSGANVLTF. The genes are TRBV30 and TRBJ2-6; D gene ambiguous. CDR3 length equals 14 residues. The germline V gene has CDR1 GTSNPN and CDR2 SVGIG (reference sequence). Trimming took off 5 bases at V and 0 bases at J, with 8 bases between the two ends.

V is TRBV11-2 and J is TRBJ1-2; D perhaps matches TRBD1 (5 bases). This CDR3 is 14 amino acids long. V lost 1 base and J 8 bases, leaving 14 bases between the germline ends. The V gene's germline CDR1 is SGHAT and CDR2 FQNNGV. CDR3 residues: CASSLALGTEGYTF. The CDR3 DNA reads TGTGCCAGCAGCTTAGCGCTCGGGACCGAAGGCTACACCTTC.

This clone was counted a single time. This rearrangement joins TRBV27 to TRBJ1-1, with 8 nucleotides matching TRBD1. The V gene's germline CDR1 is MNHEY and CDR2 SMNVEV (reference sequence). The CDR3 is 13 residues long. With V trimmed by 2 bases and J by 7 bases, 3 bases remained unmatched. Here the CDR3 DNA reads TGTGCCAGCAGTTTAGGGACAGGCGGTGAAGCTTTCTTT. Translated, it gives CASSLGTGGEAFF.

V is TRBV27 and J is TRBJ2-7; 9 nucleotides match TRBD1. With 3 bases clipped from V and 4 bases from J, the junction kept 4 bases outside the gene matches. CDR1 is MNHEY, CDR2 SMNVEV, per germline (reference sequence). This CDR3 spans 14 amino acids. The CDR3 reads CASSFGTGSYEQYF. The CDR3 DNA follows: TGTGCCAGCAGTTTCGGGACAGGGTCGTACGAGCAGTACTTC.

This clone was observed once. The V gene is TRBV28, the J gene TRBJ1-5; D unclear. This CDR3 region has 12 residues. Trimming took 4 bases from V and 4 from J, leaving 5 bases between them. Looked up from germline, CDR1 is MDHEN and CDR2 is SYDVKM. The DNA of the CDR3 is TGTGCCAGCAGTTGGGAGAATCAGCCCCAGCATTTT. Its translation: CASSWENQPQHF.

The chain recombines TRBV27 with TRBJ2-3, with 9 bases aligning to TRBD2. CDR3 length equals 15 residues. V lost 4 bases and J lost 6; bases outside the gene matches: 8. CDR1 and CDR2 from the germline V gene are MNHEY and SMNVEV (reference sequence). The DNA of the CDR3 is TGTGCCAGCAGTTCCCGGGCGGGGGGGGCGGATACGCAGTATTTT. Its protein is CASSSRAGGADTQYF.

V usage is TRBV18 and J usage is TRBJ1-1, with a weak D call TRBD1 (5 bases). V was trimmed by 3 bases and J by 10 bases, leaving 15 bases between them. This CDR3 is built from 13 residues. CDR1 is KGHSH, CDR2 LQKENI, per germline. Here the CDR3 reads CASSPITGGGAFF. CDR3 DNA: TGTGCCAGCTCACCCATCACCGGGGGGGGAGCTTTCTTT.

The chain uses TRBV12-5 and TRBJ2-3, with D possibly matching TRBD2 (7 bases). This CDR3 has 16 amino acids. Germline values: CDR1 LGHNT, CDR2 FRNRAP. With 1 base removed from V and 5 bases from J, the gap between germline ends came to 16 bases. CDR3 loop: CASGLEGGARLDTQYF. The CDR3 DNA reads TGTGCTAGTGGTTTGGAAGGGGGGGCGAGGTTAGATACGCAGTATTTT.

This chain links TRBV12-2 with TRBJ1-6. TRBV12-2 counts as a pseudogene. The CDR3 runs to 16 residues. The CDR3 protein is CASRFWVAADNSPLHF. The CDR3 bases are TGTGCAAGTCGCTTCTGGGTCGCCGCAGATAATTCACCCCTCCACTTT.

The chain links TRBV18 to TRBJ2-7, with D possibly matching TRBD2 (6 bases). Trimming stripped 6 bases from V and 6 bases from J, with 15 bases between. The CDR3 length is 13 residues. The germline V gene encodes CDR1 KGHSH and CDR2 LQKENI. The CDR3 coding sequence is TGTGCCAGCTCCCCGGGATCGGAGGGCGAGCAGTACTTC. Residues: CASSPGSEGEQYF.

CDR3 DNA sequence: TGTGCCACCAGTGACCCGGGACTAGCGGGCTACAATGAGCAGTTCTTC. Residues: CATSDPGLAGYNEQFF. The chain combines TRBV24-1 with TRBJ2-1; TRBD2 aligns across 12 bases. CDR1 and CDR2 (germline): KGHDR, SFDVKD. J lost 3 bases, V lost 4 bases, and 3 bases had no gene match. The CDR3 extends over 16 amino acids.

This clone was recorded a few times. The genes are TRBV5-6 and TRBJ1-5; tentative D call: TRBD1 (5 bases). CDR1 and CDR2 from the germline V gene are SGHDT and YYEEEE. V was trimmed by 0 bases and J by 6 bases, leaving 10 bases between them. The length of the CDR3 is 14 residues. CDR3 DNA sequence: TGTGCCAGCAGCTTGGTAGGGGACTCTCAGCCCCAGCATTTT. Translating gives CASSLVGDSQPQHF.

V and J are TRBV6-6 and TRBJ1-2, with D maybe TRBD1 (5 bases). Trimming cost V 2 bases and J 4 bases, with 8 bases left between them. This CDR3 is built from 13 residues. Looked up from germline, CDR1 is MNHNY and CDR2 is SVGAGI (reference sequence). CDR3 amino acids: CASSYLGAYGYTF. The CDR3 DNA sequence: TGTGCCAGCAGTTACCTCGGGGCCTATGGCTACACCTTC.

The genes are TRBV27 and TRBJ2-1; D unresolved. Per the germline V gene, CDR1 is MNHEY and CDR2 is SMNVEV (reference sequence). The V end lost 3 bases, the J end lost 9 bases, and 6 bases lay between the germline ends. The CDR3 is 11 amino acids. The CDR3: CASSFEGEQFF. CDR3 coding DNA: TGTGCCAGCAGTTTCGAAGGTGAGCAGTTCTTC.

The chain combines TRBV5-1 with TRBJ2-3; D uncertain. CDR1 SGHRS and CDR2 YFSETQ come from the germline V gene. Deletions cut 1 base from V and 4 bases from J, with 10 bases between. The CDR3 has 14 amino acids. The CDR3 protein is CASSLLSVPDTQYF. CDR3 DNA: TGCGCCAGCAGCTTGTTGTCAGTCCCAGATACGCAGTATTTT.